Presented here are 24 T cell receptor beta chains from one specimen sequenced in a study of T cell repertoires in cytomegalovirus infection (dated by TCRdb to the late 2010s). These receptors have no identified antigens. The run used an Illumina HiSeq 1500. TCRdb reworked the public reads: Q25 trimming with fastp, MiXCR clone assembly, productive beta chains retained. Identical CDR3 protein sequences are pooled into one entry, listed with their most common genes and DNA. In all, the sample holds some 500,000 distinct CDR3 sequences, and over 35% of those were seen once. The ten largest clonotypes hold around 48% of the sample. The label giving this sample's treatment or condition can be read as: in vitro stimulation with specific CMV peptide epitopes to enrich CMV-specific T cells. Sequencing was performed on cultured PBMCs, taken from culture after CMV antigen stimulation. The receptors were sampled from a human donor in good health (CMV status not recorded). Some clones in this sample may be carry-over from other donors' samples.

The gene calls are TRBV5-1 and TRBJ2-7; 7 nucleotides agree with TRBD1. V gave up 1 base and J gave up 0 bases; unmatched junction bases: 4. The CDR3 loop spans 15 amino acids. From germline, CDR1 is SGHRS and CDR2 YFSETQ. As DNA, the CDR3 is TGCGCCAGCAGCTTGAAGGGACAGCACTCCTACGAGCAGTACTTC. The encoded protein is CASSLKGQHSYEQYF.

This clonotype came up a few times. The rearrangement links TRBV4-1 to TRBJ2-4; TRBD2 is a possible D gene (5 bases). Germline V gives CDR1 MGHRA, CDR2 YSYEKL. The CDR3 sequence is 17 residues long. Trimming took 1 base from V and 1 from J, leaving 14 bases between them. The CDR3 DNA is TGCGCCAGCAGCCAAGGGGGAGCCGTTGGGGCCAAAAACATTCAGTACTTC. Amino acids: CASSQGGAVGAKNIQYF.

V and J are TRBV6-1 and TRBJ2-7, with D perhaps given as TRBD1 or TRBD2 (5 bases each). Trimming stripped 8 bases from V and 6 bases from J, with 17 bases between. This CDR3 contains 13 residues. CDR1 MNHNS and CDR2 SASEGT come from the germline V gene. The chain's CDR3 is CASRDGRLGEQYF. CDR3 nucleotide sequence: TGTGCCAGCCGGGACGGAAGACTCGGCGAGCAGTACTTC.

The V call is TRBV6-1, the J call TRBJ1-6, with a tentative D call TRBD1 (6 bases). V was clipped by 7 bases and J by 7 bases, with 17 bases between them. The CDR3 loop spans 15 amino acids. Per the germline V gene, CDR1 is MNHNS and CDR2 is SASEGT. The CDR3 sequence is CASTGLTGPNSPLHF. DNA for the CDR3: TGTGCCAGCACGGGATTGACAGGACCCAATTCACCCCTCCACTTT.

This clonotype was recorded at least ten times. This rearrangement joins TRBV7-2 to TRBJ1-1; D is unclear. V gave up 2 bases and J gave up 8 bases, with 15 bases separating them. This CDR3 region has 14 residues. Germline CDR1 is SGHTA and CDR2 is FQGNSA. This chain's CDR3 is CASSLRLRVGEAFF. The CDR3 coding sequence is TGTGCCAGCAGCTTACGGCTGAGGGTTGGAGAAGCTTTCTTT.

This chain links TRBV6-1 with TRBJ1-5; no clear D. Trimming shortened V by 6 bases and J by 7 bases, and 13 bases separated the two germline ends. The V gene's germline CDR1 is MNHNS and CDR2 SASEGT. The CDR3 extends over 13 amino acids. For the CDR3, the DNA is TGTGCCAGCAGCACACCACCGGGGCAGCCCCAGCATTTT. Encoded protein: CASSTPPGQPQHF.

The chain has TRBV4-1 and TRBJ2-3; the match to TRBD2 covers 14 bases. This CDR3 has 17 amino acids. Trimming at V came to 1 base and at J to 2 bases, leaving 2 bases not matched to a gene. Germline-derived CDR1 and CDR2 are MGHRA and YSYEKL. The CDR3 loop is CASSQGLAGGDTDTQYF. The CDR3 DNA reads TGCGCCAGCAGCCAAGGACTAGCGGGAGGGGACACAGATACGCAGTATTTT.

The chain has TRBV5-4 and TRBJ1-6; D not certain. The germline CDR1 and CDR2 sequences are SGHNT and YYREEE (reference sequence). V lost 2 bases and J 7 bases, leaving 7 bases between the germline ends. The CDR3 contains 13 residues. The CDR3: CASSLVPNSPLHF. For the CDR3, the DNA is TGTGCCAGCAGCTTAGTTCCGAATTCACCCCTCCACTTT.

J is TRBJ2-5 and V is TRBV11-3; 8 bases are a match to TRBD1. CDR1 SGHNT and CDR2 YENEEA come from the germline V gene. The V gene end was trimmed by 5 bases and the J gene end by 4 bases; junction bases not matched to a gene: 12. The CDR3 sequence is 16 residues long. CDR3 residues: CASSLAHSGGRETQYF. CDR3 bases: TGTGCCAGCAGCCTCGCCCATTCAGGGGGCAGAGAGACCCAGTACTTC.

V is TRBV6-2 or TRBV6-3 and J is TRBJ1-1; 8 bases are a match to TRBD1. Germline lookup yields CDR1 MNHEY and CDR2 SVGEGT. V trimming: 8 bases; J trimming: 3 bases; junction bases outside the gene matches: 8. CDR3 length: 14 amino acids. The CDR3 spells CASLGWGQDTEAFF. In DNA form, the CDR3 reads TGTGCCAGCCTAGGGTGGGGACAGGACACTGAAGCTTTCTTT.

This clonotype has more than one count but fewer than ten. V is TRBV11-3 and J is TRBJ2-1, with TRBD2 identical over 8 bases. The CDR3 totals 15 residues. V lost 5 bases, J lost 7 bases, and 10 bases stayed unmatched. The germline gives CDR1 SGHNT, CDR2 YENEEA. CDR3 protein: CASSPGGESKNEQFF. DNA for the CDR3: TGTGCCAGCAGCCCCGGGGGGGAGTCGAAGAATGAGCAGTTCTTC.

The rearrangement joins TRBV7-2 to TRBJ2-3, with 7 nucleotides matching TRBD2. This CDR3 has 14 residues. V lost 3 bases and J lost 5; bases outside the gene matches: 5. Germline-derived CDR1 and CDR2 are SGHTA and FQGNSA. The CDR3, as DNA: TGTGCCAGCAGCTTGGCGGGAGAGGAAGATACGCAGTATTTT. Its translation: CASSLAGEEDTQYF.

This clonotype was counted between two and nine times. The gene calls are TRBV7-2 and TRBJ1-2; TRBD1 matches 7 bases. Germline V CDR1 and CDR2: SGHTA, FQGNSA. The J segment lost 4 bases and the V segment lost 1 base, leaving 3 bases of the junction unmatched. This CDR3 has 14 residues. The CDR3 sequence is CASSLDTGVYGYTF. CDR3 nucleotides: TGTGCCAGCAGCTTAGACACAGGGGTCTATGGCTACACCTTC.

This CDR3 is CASRTPPEGTEAFF. The CDR3, as DNA: TGTGCCAGCAGAACCCCCCCCGAAGGCACTGAAGCTTTCTTT. The chain joins TRBV6-2 or TRBV6-3 to TRBJ1-1; D gene uncertain. Between the trimmed V and J ends, which lost 6 bases and 4 bases, there was a span of 15 bases. Germline V gene data show CDR1 as MNHEY and CDR2 as SVGEGT. This CDR3 region has 14 residues.

The chain has TRBV12-3 or TRBV12-4 and TRBJ2-5, with TRBD2 matching 10 bases. This CDR3 spans 14 amino acids. J lost 7 bases, V lost 7 bases, and 9 bases had no gene match. Written as DNA, the CDR3 is TGTGCCAGCACTCAGCGGGAGGGCCTAAGGACCCAGTACTTC. Translated: CASTQREGLRTQYF.

In this sample, this clonotype turned up a few times. The J gene is TRBJ1-1, the V gene TRBV4-1; no firm D call. The CDR3 is 14 residues long. The V end was cut by 5 bases, the J end by 0 bases, with 10 bases between. CDR1 MGHRA and CDR2 YSYEKL come from the germline V gene. CDR3 DNA sequence: TGCGCCAGCAGCTATTCGCCCTTGAACACTGAAGCTTTCTTT. Its translation: CASSYSPLNTEAFF.

This rearrangement joins TRBV6-1 to TRBJ2-3, with D maybe TRBD2 (7 bases). The CDR3 is 15 residues long. The V end was cut by 8 bases, the J end by 2 bases, with 17 bases between. The germline gives CDR1 MNHNS, CDR2 SASEGT. The CDR3 loop is CASGRGDGLTDTQYF. The DNA of the CDR3 is TGTGCCAGCGGGAGGGGGGACGGGCTCACAGATACGCAGTATTTT.

This clonotype was counted only a few times. The J gene is TRBJ1-5, the V gene TRBV12-3 or TRBV12-4; D perhaps matches TRBD1 (5 bases). The CDR3 totals 16 residues. V shed 5 bases and J shed 1 base, with 15 bases lying between them. CDR3 DNA sequence: TGTGCCAGCAGTCCTACCGGGACTCGGAGCAATCAGCCCCAGCATTTT. This encodes CASSPTGTRSNQPQHF.

Only a few counts were recorded for this clonotype. Possible read error: a much larger clone is one base away. The chain uses TRBV7-2 and TRBJ1-1; 7 bases align to TRBD1. The CDR3 sequence is 14 residues long. Germline V gene data show CDR1 as SGHTA and CDR2 as FQGNSA. V dropped 8 bases and J dropped 0; count of bases not matched to a gene: 6. This CDR3 reads CASGSGQLNTEAFF. CDR3 sequence (DNA): TGTGCCAGCGGCTCGGGACAGTTGAACACTGAAGCTTTCTTT. The complete variable domain, with remaining parts taken from reference TRBV7-2 and TRBJ1-1, reads GAGVSQSPSNKVTEKGKDVELRCDPISGHTALYWYRQSLGQGLEFLIYFQGNSAPDKSGLPSDRFSAERTGGSVSTLTIQRTQQEDSAVYLCASGSGQLNTEAFFGQGTRLTVV.

V is TRBV28 and J is TRBJ2-5, with 8 bases lining up with TRBD1. Germline V CDR1 and CDR2: MDHEN, SYDVKM. CDR3 size: 15 residues. The V gene end was trimmed by 10 bases and the J gene end by 6 bases; junction bases not matched to a gene: 16. CDR3 nucleotide sequence: TGTGCCATCAAGCCTTGGACAGGGATTATAAAGACCCAGTACTTC. It specifies CAIKPWTGIIKTQYF.

The genes are TRBV28 and TRBJ2-3, with D possibly called TRBD1 or TRBD2 (7 bases each). Germline assignment: CDR1 MDHEN and CDR2 SYDVKM. The CDR3 has 17 amino acids. V was pared by 4 bases and J by 4 bases, with 21 bases between. The CDR3 reads CASSSPGGGGNSDTQYF. As DNA, the CDR3 is TGTGCCAGCAGTTCTCCCGGGGGAGGGGGCAACTCAGATACGCAGTATTTT.

This clonotype was found a few times. The V and J genes are TRBV7-2 and TRBJ1-2; a weak D match, TRBD1 (5 bases). Trimming shortened V by 1 base and J by 4 bases, and 16 bases separated the two germline ends. Germline V gene sequence: CDR1 SGHTA, CDR2 FQGNSA. The length of the CDR3 is 16 residues. The CDR3 protein is CASSLGATAAGYGYTF. In nucleotides, the CDR3 is TGTGCCAGCAGCTTAGGGGCGACAGCTGCCGGCTATGGCTACACCTTC.

This sequence joins TRBV20-1 and TRBJ1-4; tentative D call: TRBD1 (6 bases). Germline CDR1 DFQATT, CDR2 SNEGSKA (reference sequence). The CDR3 consists of 13 residues. The CDR3 reads CGGRGGAGEKLFF. For the CDR3, the DNA is TGCGGGGGAAGGGGGGGCGCGGGTGAAAAACTGTTTTTT.

J is TRBJ2-5 and V is TRBV10-3; 8 bases line up with TRBD1. There are 14 residues in the CDR3. The germline V gene encodes CDR1 ENHRY and CDR2 SYGVKD. J gave up 2 bases and V 4 bases, and 3 bases lay outside the gene matches. CDR3 nucleotides: TGTGCCATCAGTGCCAGACAGGGGCAAGAGACCCAGTACTTC. Translating gives CAISARQGQETQYF.